This T cell receptor beta chain was observed in a study of T-cell reconstitution after alpha-beta-depleted transplantation in children. V shed 1 base and J shed 0 bases, with 12 bases lying between them. CDR1 is SQVTM, CDR2 ANQGSEA, per germline. The CDR3 contains 16 residues. Library preparation (for TCRbeta) was performed with unique molecular identifiers. MiXCR, applied by TCRdb to the PCR reads, yields one record per CDR3 protein. The sample includes fewer than 35,000 distinct CDR3 sequences, roughly 6.5% of them seen just once. This clonotype came up many times. Its antigen is unidentified. Whole-study findings and limits: Surviving thymic progenitors and recipient T cells were the source of high TCRbeta diversity at day 60 in some patients. After transplant, at about two months, alpha-beta T cells were reportedly derived from several hundred expanded graft clones. Newly generated T cells supplied most T-cell counts and diversity one year post-transplant.

Material: peripheral blood, obtained 60 days after TCRalphabeta/CD19-depleted stem cell transplant. This clonotype was sampled from a child in the first two years of life who had a stem cell transplant for acute myeloid leukemia, so the T cells may come from the graft donor. The V and J genes are TRBV29-1 and TRBJ2-2; maybe TRBD1 (5 bases). CDR3 coding DNA: TGCAGCGTTGAAGGGGGCAGGGTGCCGAACACCGGGGAGCTGTTTTTT. It specifies CSVEGGRVPNTGELFF.